This T cell receptor (beta chain) appears in the sequencing data of a study of T cells in localized non-small cell lung cancer. Study-level results: Tumor samples were not multi-region, leaving intratumor heterogeneity unexcluded. Compared with tumor, uninvolved adjacent lung displayed greater T cell clonality, ranking highest overall. Longer survival (overall) was linked to higher T cell density in blood. Adjacent lung exhibited a median of about 50 among the 100 most abundant tumor clones.

Measured with immunoSEQ multiplex PCR; TCRdb has only the in-frame clones, and not every one. The sample records about 31,000 clones, roughly 92% being singletons. As for this clone: Its antigen is undetermined.

V was pared by 0 bases and J by 2 bases, with 2 bases of the junction left unmatched. CDR3 length: 16 residues. Germline V gene lookup returns CDR1 SGHNT and CDR2 YYREEE (reference sequence). The source was peripheral blood, collected before any cancer treatment. The J gene is TRBJ2-4, the V gene TRBV5-4; 10 nucleotides agree with TRBD2. The sequence was obtained from a woman aged 35-75 years with stage I lung adenocarcinoma. CDR3 sequence: CASSLASGRSKNIQYF. For the CDR3, the DNA is TGTGCCAGCAGCTTGGCTAGCGGGAGATCCAAAAACATTCAGTACTTC. The entire variable domain, with the rest obtained from reference TRBV5-4 and TRBJ2-4, is as follows: ETGVTQSPTHLIKTRGQQVTLRCSSQSGHNTVSWYQQALGQGPQFIFQYYREEENGRGNFPPRFSGLQFPNYSSELNVNALELDDSALYLCASSLASGRSKNIQYFGAGTRLSVL.